The clone carrying this T cell receptor beta chain was detected only once. This record belongs to a study of T cells in Graves' hyperthyroidism and ophthalmopathy. The CDR3 is 14 amino acids. Germline lookup yields CDR1 LNHDA and CDR2 SQIVND (reference sequence). Trimming stripped 4 bases from V and 2 bases from J, with 12 bases between. RNA transcripts gave rise to amplified TCR beta CDR3 regions. The HTBI set primed first-round TCR CDR3 RT-PCR. Each CDR3 protein is one row after TCRdb ran MiXCR on the multiplex PCR reads. The repertoire includes around 600,000 distinct CDR3 sequences, approximately 15% of them detected once, and roughly 6.9% sits in the top ten.

This TCR derives from a young woman with Graves' ophthalmopathy. The specimen was blood. The chain employs TRBV19 and TRBJ2-7; perhaps TRBD2 as D (5 bases). The CDR3, as DNA: TGTGCCAGTAGTACCCCGGGGAACACCTACGAGCAGTACTTC. It codes for CASSTPGNTYEQYF.